This T cell receptor (beta chain) was obtained from a study of blood T cells in healthy people across ages. Combining a sample-barcoded 5' primer with a J-beta primer mix, a second PCR ran for roughly 7 to 12 cycles. TCRdb passed the 5' RACE reads through MiXCR, listing each CDR3 protein once. The sample holds 1.5 million to 2 million distinct CDR3 sequences, around 35% seen once. Overall study results and limits: Older age coincided with a roughly linear decline in TCR beta diversity per million T cells.

This CDR3 has 16 residues. Germline trimming cut 3 bases from V and 8 bases from J; bases unmatched to any gene: 5. CDR1 and CDR2 from the germline V gene are SGHTA and FQGNSA. This clonotype was detected only a few times. What it binds is unknown. This rearrangement joins TRBV7-2 to TRBJ2-1; 15 bases fit TRBD2. The sample taken for sequencing was blood. This clonotype was obtained from a woman aged 25-40 years in good health. The CDR3 coding sequence is TGTGCCAGCAGCTTCGGACTAGCGGGGGGGCTCGATGAGCAGTTCTTC. Its protein is CASSFGLAGGLDEQFF.